The source of this T cell receptor beta chain is a study of blood T cell repertoires in COVID-19. Generated by immunoSEQ multiplex PCR, the TCRdb table keeps only in-frame clones and is missing some. The sample lists 200,000 to 300,000 clones, 88% occurring once. Trimming removed 6 bases from V and 4 bases from J; junction bases left unmatched: 4. Germline V lookup: CDR1 ENHRY, CDR2 SYGVKD. The CDR3 is 15 residues long. The receptor was isolated from a human donor in a cohort sampled during active COVID-19. The sequencing input was peripheral blood. V and J are TRBV10-3 and TRBJ2-1, with 12 bases aligning to TRBD2. CDR3 in amino acids: CAIRTSGGVYNEQFF. In DNA, the CDR3 is TGTGCCATCAGGACTAGCGGGGGAGTATACAATGAGCAGTTCTTC.